The clone carrying this T cell receptor (beta chain) was seen repeatedly, ten times or more. Its antigen is currently unknown. TRB rearrangements were amplified by multiplex PCR with BIOMED2 TRB-A/B primers. One entry per CDR3 protein results from TCRdb running MiXCR on the multiplex PCR reads. The sample includes around 21,000 distinct CDR3 sequences, 25% to 35% seen only once; the top ten take 2.1%. The source of the sample is a study of T and B cells in COVID-19 patients. Study as a whole: Blood was sampled from COVID-19 patients who were either actively infected or recovered. Study results and limitations: Patients with COVID-19 reportedly showed strongly skewed T cell receptor beta variable and joining gene usage.

Each TRB amplification used about 230-550 ng of genomic DNA from blood. The material sequenced was blood. This TCR was recovered from a human donor who had recovered from COVID-19.

CDR3 in DNA: TGTGCCTGGAGTTCCTCCCCGCGACTAGTCCATGAGCAGTTCTTC. Translating it yields CAWSSSPRLVHEQFF. This sequence joins TRBV30 and TRBJ2-1, with D maybe TRBD2 (6 bases). The V and J ends lost 2 bases and 8 bases respectively, with 19 bases between them. CDR1 is GTSNPN, CDR2 SVGIG, per germline (reference sequence). The CDR3 has 15 amino acids. The full variable domain, with the rest looked up from reference TRBV30 and TRBJ2-1, is SQTIHQWPATLVQPVGSPLSLECTVEGTSNPNLYWYRQAAGRGLQLLFYSVGIGQISSEVPQNLSASRPQDRQFILSSKKLLLSDSGFYLCAWSSSPRLVHEQFFGPGTRLTVL.